Listed here are 6 T cell receptor beta chains from one sample, sequenced in a study of early T cells in non-severe SARS-CoV-2 infection. TCRdb recomputed calls from the 5' RACE reads with MiXCR, one row per CDR3 protein. This repertoire shows under 140,000 distinct CDR3 sequences, 10% to 15% found once; its top ten account for around 3.7%. The sequences come from whole blood, collected at baseline. These receptors originate from an adult who was a healthcare worker with PCR-confirmed SARS-CoV-2 infection or an uninfected control (not recorded which).

The chain carries TRBV5-1 and TRBJ1-2; D not resolved. Germline CDR1 SGHRS, CDR2 YFSETQ. CDR3 size: 14 residues. With 0 bases removed from V and 2 bases from J, the gap between germline ends came to 8 bases. CDR3 sequence reads: CASSLGPGNYGYTF. DNA of the CDR3: TGCGCCAGCAGCTTGGGACCGGGGAACTATGGCTACACCTTC. The full variable domain, with the rest looked up from reference TRBV5-1 and TRBJ1-2, is KAGVTQTPRYLIKTRGQQVTLSCSPISGHRSVSWYQQTPGQGLQFLFEYFSETQRNKGNFPGRFSGRQFSNSRSEMNVSTLELGDSALYLCASSLGPGNYGYTFGSGTRLTVV.

In its sample, this clonotype was seen a few times. The chain couples TRBV20-1 to TRBJ1-1, with D unresolved. V was pared by 1 base and J by 3 bases, with 3 bases between. Looked up from germline, CDR1 is DFQATT and CDR2 is SNEGSKA (reference sequence). This CDR3 has 11 amino acids. This CDR3 is CSARGDTEAFF. In DNA, the CDR3 is TGCAGTGCTAGAGGGGACACTGAAGCTTTCTTT.

This clonotype was observed many times. This chain connects TRBV7-2 to TRBJ2-7; possibly TRBD1 for D (5 bases). Germline values: CDR1 SGHTA, CDR2 FQGNSA. This CDR3 comprises 13 residues. V was cut by 1 base and J by 4 bases, with 8 bases left in between. The CDR3 spells CASSLEDTYEQYF. The CDR3 bases are TGTGCCAGCAGCTTAGAGGACACGTACGAGCAGTACTTC.

This clonotype was observed a few times. The chain uses TRBV28 and TRBJ2-1; TRBD2 might be the D (5 bases). V was pared by 10 bases and J by 4 bases, with 20 bases between. Looked up from germline, CDR1 is MDHEN and CDR2 is SYDVKM. The CDR3 has 15 amino acids. CDR3 in amino acids: CATLLAQTSYNEQFF. The CDR3 DNA sequence: TGTGCCACCTTATTAGCGCAGACCTCTTACAATGAGCAGTTCTTC.

The chain has TRBV18 and TRBJ1-2; TRBD1 matches 7 bases. V trimming: 4 bases; J trimming: 2 bases; junction bases outside the gene matches: 7. The CDR3 is made up of 15 amino acids. Per the germline V gene, CDR1 is KGHSH and CDR2 is LQKENI. Here the CDR3 DNA reads TGTGCCAGCTCACACTTAACAGGGGCGAACTATGGCTACACCTTC. Protein product: CASSHLTGANYGYTF.

This chain uses TRBV18 with TRBJ2-7, with D maybe TRBD1 (6 bases). The V end lost 2 bases, the J end lost 5 bases, and 13 bases lay between the germline ends. The germline V gene encodes CDR1 KGHSH and CDR2 LQKENI. The CDR3 length is 14 residues. The CDR3 DNA sequence: TGTGCCAGCTCACCAGAGACAGGTCAAGACGAGCAGTACTTC. Protein: CASSPETGQDEQYF.